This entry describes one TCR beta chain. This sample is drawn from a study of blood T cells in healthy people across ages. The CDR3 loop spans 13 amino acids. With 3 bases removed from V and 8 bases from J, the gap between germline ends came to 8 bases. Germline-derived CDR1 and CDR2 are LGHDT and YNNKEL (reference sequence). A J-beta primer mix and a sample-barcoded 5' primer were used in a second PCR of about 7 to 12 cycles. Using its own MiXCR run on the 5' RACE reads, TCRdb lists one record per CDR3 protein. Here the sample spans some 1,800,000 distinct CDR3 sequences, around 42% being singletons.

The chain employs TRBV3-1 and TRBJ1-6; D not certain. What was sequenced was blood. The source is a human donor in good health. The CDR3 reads CASSQSRDSPLHF. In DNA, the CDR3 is TGTGCCAGCAGCCAGTCTCGGGATTCACCCCTCCACTTT.